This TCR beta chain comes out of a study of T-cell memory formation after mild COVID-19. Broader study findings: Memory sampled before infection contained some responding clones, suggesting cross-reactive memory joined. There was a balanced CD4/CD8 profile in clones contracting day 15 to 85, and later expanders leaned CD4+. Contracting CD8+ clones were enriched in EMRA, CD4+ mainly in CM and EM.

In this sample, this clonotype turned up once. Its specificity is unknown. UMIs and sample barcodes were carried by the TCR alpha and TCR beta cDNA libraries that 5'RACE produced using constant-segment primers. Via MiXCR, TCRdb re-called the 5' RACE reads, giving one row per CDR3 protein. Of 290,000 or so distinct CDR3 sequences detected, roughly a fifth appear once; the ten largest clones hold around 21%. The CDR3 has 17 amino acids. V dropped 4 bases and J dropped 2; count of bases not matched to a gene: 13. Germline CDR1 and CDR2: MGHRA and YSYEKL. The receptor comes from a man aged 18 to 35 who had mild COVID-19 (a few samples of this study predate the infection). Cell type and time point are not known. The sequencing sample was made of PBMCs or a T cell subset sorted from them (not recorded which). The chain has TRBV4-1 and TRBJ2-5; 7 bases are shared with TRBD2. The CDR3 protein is CASSLLASGGKQETQYF. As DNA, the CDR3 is TGCGCCAGCAGCCTCTTGGCTAGCGGAGGGAAGCAAGAGACCCAGTACTTC.